A single sample gave rise to the 6 T cell receptor beta chains below, sequenced in a study of PD-L1 blockade in urothelial cancer. TCRdb's table, derived via immunoSEQ multiplex PCR, lists solely in-frame clones and lacks some. The table records tens of thousands of clones, about 80% of them present only once. Sequenced material: PBMCs, taken around atezolizumab (anti-PD-L1) treatment. These receptors were obtained from a man aged 65-85 years with urothelial cancer.

The chain uses TRBV5-1 and TRBJ2-3, with 8 positions matching TRBD1. Germline assignment: CDR1 SGHRS and CDR2 YFSETQ. This CDR3 is 16 amino acids long. The trim removed 0 bases at V and 0 bases at J, leaving 3 bases unmatched. The CDR3 spells CASSLARGPSTDTQYF. In nucleotides, the CDR3 is TGCGCCAGCAGCTTGGCCAGGGGGCCTAGCACAGATACGCAGTATTTT.

V gene TRBV2 combines with J gene TRBJ2-5; 9 positions agree with TRBD2. CDR1 is SNHLY and CDR2 is FYNNEI in the germline V gene. V lost 8 bases and J lost 5; bases outside the gene matches: 12. The CDR3 consists of 15 residues. The CDR3 region is CASAASAGGSETQYF. The DNA of the CDR3 is TGTGCCAGCGCTGCTAGTGCGGGAGGGAGTGAGACCCAGTACTTC. Looking up the rest from reference TRBV2 and TRBJ2-5 gives the full variable domain: EPEVTQTPSHQVTQMGQEVILRCVPISNHLYFYWYRQILGQKVEFLVSFYNNEISEKSEIFDDQFSVERPDGSNFTLKIRSTKLEDSAMYFCASAASAGGSETQYFGPGTRLLVL.

The chain has TRBV18 and TRBJ1-3; the D is unclear. V shed 6 bases and J shed 4 bases, with 16 bases lying between them. This CDR3 is built from 15 residues. Germline assignment: CDR1 KGHSH and CDR2 LQKENI. The CDR3 coding sequence is TGTGCCAGCTCCCCCTCCGGGAGGTCAGGAAACACCATATATTTT. Encoded protein: CASSPSGRSGNTIYF.

The chain uses TRBV27 and TRBJ1-1; 7 bases align to TRBD1. V gave up 2 bases and J gave up 2 bases; unmatched junction bases: 2. The germline V gene has CDR1 MNHEY and CDR2 SMNVEV (reference sequence). CDR3 length: 14 residues. CDR3 protein: CASSLRDSNTEAFF. The CDR3 region has the DNA TGTGCCAGCAGTTTAAGGGACAGTAACACTGAAGCTTTCTTT.

The rearrangement joins TRBV7-2 to TRBJ2-2, with TRBD1 identical over 7 bases. Germline CDR1 SGHTA, CDR2 FQGNSA. J lost 4 bases, V lost 4 bases, and 6 bases had no gene match. CDR3 length: 15 amino acids. CDR3 nucleotides: TGTGCCAGCAGCTCGACAGGGAAAGTCACCGGGGAGCTGTTTTTT. The encoded protein is CASSSTGKVTGELFF. The full variable domain, rest sourced from reference TRBV7-2 and TRBJ2-2, is GAGVSQSPSNKVTEKGKDVELRCDPISGHTALYWYRQSLGQGLEFLIYFQGNSAPDKSGLPSDRFSAERTGGSVSTLTIQRTQQEDSAVYLCASSSTGKVTGELFFGEGSRLTVL.

The chain employs TRBV7-2 and TRBJ2-3; 10 nucleotides agree with TRBD2. Germline V gene sequence: CDR1 SGHTA, CDR2 FQGNSA. The CDR3 sequence is 16 residues long. With V trimmed by 5 bases and J by 6 bases, 11 bases remained unmatched. The CDR3 DNA sequence: TGTGCCAGCAGCCTATCAGCGGGAGGGCGAAGTGATACGCAGTATTTT. Its translation: CASSLSAGGRSDTQYF.